A single TCR beta chain is shown here with its context. Its antigen is unknown. The sample originates from a study of T cell responses to AZD1222 COVID-19 vaccine. This table comes from immunoSEQ multiplex PCR, and its TCRdb copy is limited to in-frame clones, with some not included. The table includes about 140,000 clones, about 90% detected once. Whole-study results and caveats: Nearly half of the spike-specific TCRs reportedly recognize variant regions that carry no mutations. White British people made up most donors, females outnumbered males, and clonal diversity was possibly underestimated.

The germline V gene has CDR1 LNHNV and CDR2 YYDKDF (reference sequence). The CDR3 sequence is 15 residues long. V was clipped by 3 bases and J by 4 bases; unmatched bases: 8. The specimen was peripheral blood, collected 28 days after the second AZD1222 dose. The chain has TRBV15 and TRBJ2-7; 8 bases line up with TRBD1. The receptor was derived from an adult who received the AZD1222 COVID-19 vaccine. CDR3 sequence reads: CATSSLRQGPYEQYF. The CDR3, as DNA: TGTGCCACCAGCAGCCTGCGACAGGGGCCGTACGAGCAGTACTTC.